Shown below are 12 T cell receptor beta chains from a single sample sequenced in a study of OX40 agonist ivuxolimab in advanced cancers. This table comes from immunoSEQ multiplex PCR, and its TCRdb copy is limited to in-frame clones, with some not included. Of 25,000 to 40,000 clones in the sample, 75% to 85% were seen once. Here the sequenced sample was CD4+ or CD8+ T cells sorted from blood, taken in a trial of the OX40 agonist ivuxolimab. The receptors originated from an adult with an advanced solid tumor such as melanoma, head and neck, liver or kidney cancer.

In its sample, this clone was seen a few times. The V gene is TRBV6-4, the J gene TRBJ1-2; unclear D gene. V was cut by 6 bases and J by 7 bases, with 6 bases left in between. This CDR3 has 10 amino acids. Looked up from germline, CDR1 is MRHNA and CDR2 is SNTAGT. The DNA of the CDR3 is TGTGCCAGCAGAGTAGGTGGCTACACCTTC. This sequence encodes CASRVGGYTF.

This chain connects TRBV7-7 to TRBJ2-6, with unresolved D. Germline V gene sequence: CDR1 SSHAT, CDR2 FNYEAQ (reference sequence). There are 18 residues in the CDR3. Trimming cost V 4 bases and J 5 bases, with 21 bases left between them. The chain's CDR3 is CASSCQGVPQSRANVLTF. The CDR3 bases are TGTGCCAGCAGCTGTCAAGGAGTGCCACAAAGTCGGGCCAACGTCCTGACTTTC.

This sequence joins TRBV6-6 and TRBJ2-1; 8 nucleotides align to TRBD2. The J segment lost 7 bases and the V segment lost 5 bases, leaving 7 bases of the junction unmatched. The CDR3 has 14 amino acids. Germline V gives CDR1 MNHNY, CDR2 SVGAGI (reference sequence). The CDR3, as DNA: TGTGCCAGCAGTCCTAGCGGGCGGTATAATGAGCAGTTCTTC. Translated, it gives CASSPSGRYNEQFF.

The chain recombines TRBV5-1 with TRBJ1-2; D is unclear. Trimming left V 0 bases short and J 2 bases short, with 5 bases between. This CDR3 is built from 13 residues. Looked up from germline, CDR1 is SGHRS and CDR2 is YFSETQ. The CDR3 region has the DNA TGCGCCAGCAGCTTGGCGCAGAACTATGGCTACACCTTC. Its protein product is CASSLAQNYGYTF.

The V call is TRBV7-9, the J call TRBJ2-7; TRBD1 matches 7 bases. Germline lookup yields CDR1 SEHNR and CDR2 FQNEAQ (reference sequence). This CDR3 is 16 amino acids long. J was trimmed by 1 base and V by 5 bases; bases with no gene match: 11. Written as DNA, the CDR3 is TGTGCCAGCAGCCCGAAAACAGGGGCCGGGTCCTACGAGCAGTACTTC. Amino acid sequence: CASSPKTGAGSYEQYF.

CDR3 in amino acids: CASSPSRFTSTDTQYF. The CDR3 nucleotides are TGTGCCAGCAGCCCATCCCGGTTCACTAGCACAGATACGCAGTATTTT. The chain couples TRBV7-3 to TRBJ2-3; D ambiguous. V shed 5 bases and J shed 0 bases, with 15 bases lying between them. There are 16 residues in the CDR3. Per the germline V gene, CDR1 is SGHTA and CDR2 is FQGTGA.

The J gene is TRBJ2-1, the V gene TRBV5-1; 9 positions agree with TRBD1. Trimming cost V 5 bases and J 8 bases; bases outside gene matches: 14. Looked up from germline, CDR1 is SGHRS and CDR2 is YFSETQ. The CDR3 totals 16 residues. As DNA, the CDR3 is TGCGCCAGCAGTCGGGCGGGGACAGGGTTCGTTGATGAGCAGTTCTTC. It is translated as CASSRAGTGFVDEQFF.

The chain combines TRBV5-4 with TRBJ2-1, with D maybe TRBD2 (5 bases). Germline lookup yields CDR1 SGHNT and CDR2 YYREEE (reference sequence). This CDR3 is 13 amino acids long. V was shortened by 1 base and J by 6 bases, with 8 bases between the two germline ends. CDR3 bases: TGTGCCAGCAGCTTGAGGGCGGGCAATGAGCAGTTCTTC. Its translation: CASSLRAGNEQFF.

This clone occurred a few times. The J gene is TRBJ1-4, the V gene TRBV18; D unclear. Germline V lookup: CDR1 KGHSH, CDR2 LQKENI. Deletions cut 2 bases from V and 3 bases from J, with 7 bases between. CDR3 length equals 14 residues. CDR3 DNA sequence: TGTGCCAGCTCACCAGGGTATGCTAATGAAAAACTGTTTTTT. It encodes CASSPGYANEKLFF.

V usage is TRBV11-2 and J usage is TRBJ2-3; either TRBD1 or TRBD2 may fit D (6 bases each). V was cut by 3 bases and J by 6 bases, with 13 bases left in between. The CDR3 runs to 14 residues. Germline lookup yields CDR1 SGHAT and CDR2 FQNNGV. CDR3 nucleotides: TGTGCCAGCAGCTTGAGGGGGGCCGTGGATACGCAGTATTTT. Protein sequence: CASSLRGAVDTQYF.

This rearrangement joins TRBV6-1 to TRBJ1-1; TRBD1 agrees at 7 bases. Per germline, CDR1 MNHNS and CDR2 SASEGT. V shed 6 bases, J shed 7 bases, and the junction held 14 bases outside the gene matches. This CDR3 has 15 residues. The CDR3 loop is CASRDASTGIGEAFF. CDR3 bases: TGTGCCAGCAGAGATGCCTCGACAGGGATCGGTGAAGCTTTCTTT.

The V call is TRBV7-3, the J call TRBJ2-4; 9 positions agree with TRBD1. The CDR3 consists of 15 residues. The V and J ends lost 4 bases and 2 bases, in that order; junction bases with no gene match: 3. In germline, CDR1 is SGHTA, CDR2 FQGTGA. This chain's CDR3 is CASSSGTGSKNIQYF. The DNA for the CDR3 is TGTGCCAGCAGCTCGGGGACAGGGTCCAAAAACATTCAGTACTTC.